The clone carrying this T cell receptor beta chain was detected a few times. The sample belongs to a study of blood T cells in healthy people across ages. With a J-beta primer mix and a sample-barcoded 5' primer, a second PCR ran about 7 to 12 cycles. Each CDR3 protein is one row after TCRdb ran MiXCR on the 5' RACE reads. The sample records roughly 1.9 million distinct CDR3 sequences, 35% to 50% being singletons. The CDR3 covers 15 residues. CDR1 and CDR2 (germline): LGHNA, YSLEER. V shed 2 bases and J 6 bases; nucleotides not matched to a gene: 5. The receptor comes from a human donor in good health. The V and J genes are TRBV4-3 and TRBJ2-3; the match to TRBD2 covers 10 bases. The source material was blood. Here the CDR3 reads CASSQRAGGRDTQYF. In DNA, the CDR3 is TGCGCCAGCAGCCAACGAGCGGGGGGGCGTGATACGCAGTATTTT.